One sample yielded the 21 T cell receptor beta chains listed below, sequenced in a study of blood T cells in healthy people across ages. Alongside a J-beta primer mix, a sample-barcoded 5' primer served in a second PCR lasting about 7 to 12 cycles. MiXCR, run by TCRdb on the 5' RACE reads, gives a single entry per CDR3 protein. The sample holds around 870,000 distinct CDR3 sequences, roughly 26% seen once. The sequencing input was blood. All receptors come from a woman of 80 years or more in good health.

This clonotype was counted many times. The V and J genes are TRBV6-1 and TRBJ2-4; possibly TRBD1 or TRBD2 for D (5 bases each). V was pared by 3 bases and J by 0 bases, with 27 bases between. The CDR3 length is 21 residues. CDR1 MNHNS and CDR2 SASEGT come from the germline V gene. The CDR3 sequence: CASSEWDVGRLTSIAKNIQYF. CDR3 coding DNA: TGTGCCAGCAGTGAGTGGGACGTCGGGCGGCTAACGAGCATAGCCAAAAACATTCAGTACTTC.

On this clonotype itself: Just one base apart from a much larger clone, this may be a read error. The conserved final phenylalanine or tryptophan is absent from the CDR3, which likely points to a read error. The V call is TRBV7-6, the J call TRBJ2-3; D gene unclear. Trimming took off 4 bases at V and 6 bases at J, with 8 bases between the two ends. This CDR3 is built from 12 residues. Germline V gives CDR1 SGHVS, CDR2 FNYEAQ. This chain's CDR3 is CASSSSRDTQYC. CDR3 in DNA: TGTGCCAGCAGCTCCTCTAGGGATACGCAGTATTGT.

The chain combines TRBV27 with TRBJ2-2; the D call may be TRBD1 or TRBD2 (5 bases each). With 4 bases removed from V and 4 bases from J, the gap between germline ends came to 19 bases. The CDR3 is made up of 17 amino acids. Germline V gene lookup returns CDR1 MNHEY and CDR2 SMNVEV (reference sequence). The CDR3 coding sequence is TGTGCCAGCAGTTCCCCCCTGGGTGGGGGAGTCACCGGGGAGCTGTTTTTT. It codes for CASSSPLGGGVTGELFF.

A few counts support this clonotype. This chain links TRBV2 with TRBJ1-2; TRBD1 agrees at 8 bases. Per germline, CDR1 SNHLY and CDR2 FYNNEI. CDR3 length: 14 residues. J gave up 5 bases and V 6 bases, and 8 bases lay outside the gene matches. The CDR3 DNA follows: TGTGCCAGCAGGGCAGGGGGCGGTCCGTATGGCTACACCTTC. Its protein is CASRAGGGPYGYTF.

This clonotype was observed many times. The chain uses TRBV30 and TRBJ1-2, with D unclear. The germline gives CDR1 GTSNPN, CDR2 SVGIG (reference sequence). The V gene lost 1 base and the J gene lost 6 bases, with 12 bases spanning the gap. The CDR3 sequence is 13 residues long. CDR3 amino acids: CAWSGLPRDGYTF. CDR3 DNA: TGTGCCTGGAGTGGACTCCCCCGGGATGGCTACACCTTC. Looking up the rest from reference TRBV30 and TRBJ1-2 gives the full variable domain: SQTIHQWPATLVQPVGSPLSLECTVEGTSNPNLYWYRQAAGRGLQLLFYSVGIGQISSEVPQNLSASRPQDRQFILSSKKLLLSDSGFYLCAWSGLPRDGYTFGSGTRLTVV.

The sample holds many counts of this clonotype. The chain carries TRBV12-3 or TRBV12-4 and TRBJ2-5, with D perhaps matching TRBD1 (6 bases). The length of the CDR3 is 14 residues. V shed 3 bases and J shed 7 bases, with 15 bases lying between them. CDR3 sequence reads: CASSFLGQSGTQYF. The CDR3 region has the DNA TGTGCCAGCAGTTTCCTAGGACAGTCAGGGACCCAGTACTTC.

In this sample, this clonotype turned up a few times. A read error is possible here, since a much larger clone lies one base away. The chain is built from TRBV4-3 and TRBJ2-7, with 7 bases fitting TRBD1. This CDR3 contains 16 residues. Losses at the gene ends were 0 bases for V and 7 bases for J; bases not matched to a gene: 12. Germline CDR1 reads LGHNA; CDR2 reads YSLEER. Here the CDR3 DNA reads TGCGCCAGCAGCCAAGATAGGGGGCGAGGTTACAATGAGCAGTACTTC. This encodes CASSQDRGRGYNEQYF.

Comment on this clonotype: This could be a read error, since a much larger clone is one nucleotide away. This rearrangement joins TRBV6-1 to TRBJ2-3; D unclear. Trimming pared 5 bases from V and 1 base from J, leaving 10 bases between. Germline CDR1 and CDR2: MNHNS and SASEGT. The CDR3 loop spans 14 amino acids. The CDR3 reads CASSIEPRTDTQYF. CDR3 DNA sequence: TGTGCCAGCAGTATAGAGCCTCGCACAGATACGCAGTATTTT.

Of note for this clonotype: A much larger clonotype is one base distant, so this may be a read error. The chain links TRBV3-1 to TRBJ1-2; unclear D gene. CDR3 length: 12 residues. Germline V CDR1 and CDR2: LGHDT, YNNKEL (reference sequence). The CDR3 is CASSPASYGHTF. The CDR3 DNA reads as TGTGCCAGCAGCCCTGCAAGCTATGGCCACACCTTC.

This clonotype turned up a few times. A much larger clone lies one base from this, so it may be a read error. The J gene is TRBJ2-1, the V gene TRBV9, with 8 bases identical to TRBD2. The J call may not be correct, given that the DNA end is closer to TRBJ2-7. Germline V gene sequence: CDR1 SGDLS, CDR2 YYNGEE. The CDR3 contains 15 residues. CDR3 bases: TGTGCCAGCAGCGTAGTAGCGGGGATTTACAATGAGCAGTACTTC. Protein sequence: CASSVVAGIYNEQYF.

This clonotype showed up many times. J is TRBJ2-5 and V is TRBV10-3; 7 bases agree with TRBD1. V was pared by 3 bases and J by 3 bases, with 4 bases of the junction left unmatched. This CDR3 has 14 amino acids. From germline, CDR1 is ENHRY and CDR2 SYGVKD. In DNA, the CDR3 is TGTGCCATCAGTGACAGGCAGGGGGAAGAGACCCAGTACTTC. This codes for CAISDRQGEETQYF.

This clonotype was seen more than once but under ten times. CDR3 residues: CASSLVGTRQETQYF. DNA of the CDR3: TGTGCCAGCAGCTTAGTGGGGACTCGTCAAGAGACCCAGTACTTC. V gene TRBV11-2 combines with J gene TRBJ2-5, with a possible D match to TRBD2 (6 bases). CDR1 and CDR2 (germline): SGHAT, FQNNGV. The CDR3 runs to 15 residues. The V end lost 1 base, the J end lost 2 bases, and 11 bases lay between the germline ends. The full variable domain, rest sourced from reference TRBV11-2 and TRBJ2-5, is EAGVAQSPRYKIIEKRQSVAFWCNPISGHATLYWYQQILGQGPKLLIQFQNNGVVDDSQLPKDRFSAERLKGVDSTLKIQPAKLEDSAVYLCASSLVGTRQETQYFGPGTRLLVL.

This chain connects TRBV24-1 to TRBJ2-1, with D uncertain. The CDR3 has 14 residues. Germline V gene lookup returns CDR1 KGHDR and CDR2 SFDVKD. V was trimmed by 5 bases and J by 2 bases, leaving 9 bases between them. CDR3 in amino acids: CATSGEDTYNEQFF. CDR3 bases: TGTGCCACCAGTGGGGAAGACACCTACAATGAGCAGTTCTTC.

This clonotype occurred a few times. The junction departs from the called germline gene at one end, perhaps through a read error. The chain uses TRBV20-1 and TRBJ2-7; D is possibly TRBD2 (6 bases). Germline assignment: CDR1 DFQATT and CDR2 SNEGSKA (reference sequence). CDR3 length equals 16 residues. CDR3 region: CSATEMGLASSYEQYF. Written as DNA, the CDR3 is TGCAGTGCTACCGAAATGGGGCTAGCGAGCTCCTACGAACAGTACTTC.

This clonotype occurred many times. The J gene is TRBJ2-3, the V gene TRBV7-6; 8 bases are shared with TRBD2. Trimming took 5 bases from V and 4 from J; bases not matched to a gene: 5. The germline gives CDR1 SGHVS, CDR2 FNYEAQ. The CDR3 runs 14 residues. The CDR3 nucleotides read TGTGCCAGCAGCCTACGGACTAGCCCAGATACGCAGTATTTT. Translated, it gives CASSLRTSPDTQYF.

The sample holds many counts of this clonotype. The CDR3 region has the DNA TGTGCCACCAGCAGAGAACTAGCGGGGGGTAAGGAGCAGTTCTTC. Protein sequence: CATSRELAGGKEQFF. V is TRBV15 and J is TRBJ2-1, with 12 bases fitting TRBD2. The J segment lost 10 bases and the V segment lost 0 bases, leaving 4 bases of the junction unmatched. This CDR3 is built from 15 residues. Germline CDR1 is LNHNV and CDR2 is YYDKDF (reference sequence). The complete variable domain, with remaining parts taken from reference TRBV15 and TRBJ2-1, reads DAMVIQNPRYQVTQFGKPVTLSCSQTLNHNVMYWYQQKSSQAPKLLFHYYDKDFNNEADTPDNFQSRRPNTSFCFLDIRSPGLGDTAMYLCATSRELAGGKEQFFGPGTRLTVL.

This clonotype was observed at least ten times. The chain combines TRBV6-2 or TRBV6-3 with TRBJ2-5; TRBD1 or TRBD2 may be the D gene (5 bases each). Germline assignment: CDR1 MNHEY and CDR2 SVGEGT. V was shortened by 5 bases and J by 3 bases, with 10 bases between the two germline ends. CDR3 size: 13 residues. In nucleotides, the CDR3 is TGTGCCAGCAGTCGGGACCATAAAGAGACCCAGTACTTC. This gives the protein CASSRDHKETQYF.

Note on this clonotype: Germline and junction disagree at one end, which may indicate a read error. V gene TRBV27 combines with J gene TRBJ2-3, with D maybe TRBD1 (6 bases). Germline V CDR1 and CDR2: MNHEY, SMNVEV (reference sequence). The CDR3 has 14 amino acids. The CDR3 sequence is CASRQGLNTDTRYF. In DNA form, the CDR3 reads TGTGCCAGCAGACAGGGATTAAACACGGATACGCGGTATTTT.

This clonotype was counted at least ten times. V gene TRBV20-1 combines with J gene TRBJ2-3; D gene uncertain. CDR1 and CDR2 (germline): DFQATT, SNEGSKA (reference sequence). V lost 6 bases and J lost 5, with 9 bases in between. This CDR3 spans 11 amino acids. The CDR3 here is CSANRGDTQYF. The CDR3 DNA is TGCAGTGCGAATCGAGGAGATACGCAGTATTTT.

The table lists this clonotype with a few counts. The V and J genes are TRBV12-3 or TRBV12-4 and TRBJ2-5; D unclear. The CDR3 is made up of 14 amino acids. The V and J ends lost 3 bases and 2 bases respectively, with 10 bases between them. CDR3 in DNA: TGTGCCAGCAGTTTTGCCCACAGACAAGAGACCCAGTACTTC. This gives the protein CASSFAHRQETQYF.

The chain has TRBV20-1 and TRBJ2-5; D perhaps matches TRBD1 (5 bases). The germline V gene has CDR1 DFQATT and CDR2 SNEGSKA (reference sequence). Trimming took off 8 bases at V and 0 bases at J, with 16 bases between the two ends. The CDR3 sequence is 14 residues long. This CDR3 is CSTLDVDNQETQYF. CDR3 nucleotides: TGCAGTACTTTAGATGTGGACAACCAAGAGACCCAGTACTTC.